This T cell receptor beta chain was sequenced during a study of cytomegalovirus exposure and HLA in healthy donors. Regarding the study as a whole: When analyzed later, a missense DCLRE1C variant was found to be linked to TCR beta V- and J-gene trimming. Beyond CMV serostatus, there was no information to go on about immune exposure. The authors enumerated around 150 TCR beta chains as linked to cytomegalovirus.

Per the germline V gene, CDR1 is SNHLY and CDR2 is FYNNEI. The CDR3 spans 17 residues. Trimming took off 3 bases at V and 5 bases at J, with 19 bases between the two ends. Concerning this clone itself: Its antigen is not identified.

PCR used 60 Vbeta primers and 13 Jbeta primers. The repertoire was sequenced with immunoSEQ multiplex PCR; TCRdb's copy has only in-frame clones and lacks some. The data show roughly 180,000 clones, approximately 88% seen once. Material: PBMCs. The chain links TRBV2 to TRBJ1-4; no clear D gene. The receptor comes from a boy aged 10-17 years in good health and CMV-seronegative. CDR3 residues: CASSDLLRDIKNEKLFF. The CDR3 region has the DNA TGTGCCAGCAGTGACCTACTTCGGGATATTAAAAATGAAAAACTGTTTTTT.